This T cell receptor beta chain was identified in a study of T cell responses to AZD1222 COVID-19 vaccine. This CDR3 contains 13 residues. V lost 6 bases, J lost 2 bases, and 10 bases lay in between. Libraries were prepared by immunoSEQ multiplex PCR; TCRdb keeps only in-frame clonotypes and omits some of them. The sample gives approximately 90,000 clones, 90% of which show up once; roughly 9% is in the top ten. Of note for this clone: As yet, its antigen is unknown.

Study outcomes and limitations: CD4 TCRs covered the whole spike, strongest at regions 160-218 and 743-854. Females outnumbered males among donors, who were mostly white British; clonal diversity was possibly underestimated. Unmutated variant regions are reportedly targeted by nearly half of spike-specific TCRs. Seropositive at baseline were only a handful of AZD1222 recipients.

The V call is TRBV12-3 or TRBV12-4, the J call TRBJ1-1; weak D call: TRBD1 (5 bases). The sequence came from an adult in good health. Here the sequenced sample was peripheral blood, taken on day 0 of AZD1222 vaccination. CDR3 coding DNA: TGTGCCAGCAGCGATCAGGGAAACACTGAAGCTTTCTTT. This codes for CASSDQGNTEAFF.